The present TCR beta chain was sequenced within a study of T cell repertoires in cytomegalovirus infection. Study conclusions and caveats: CMV-specific TCR beta clonotypes restricted by HLA-C were the ones dominating the ex vivo response.

This clonotype was counted many times. Its antigen is as yet unknown. TCRdb re-called the reads with MiXCR, one entry per CDR3 protein. Among around 530,000 distinct CDR3 sequences listed, 16% were seen once. The sequenced sample consisted of CD8+ T cells from PBMCs. The TCR originated in a human donor in good health (CMV status not recorded). Some clones in this sample may be carry-over from other donors' samples.

This chain's CDR3 is CASSLRAGGSYEQYF. The CDR3 region has the DNA TGTGCCAGCAGTTTAAGGGCAGGGGGGTCCTACGAGCAGTACTTC. V is TRBV27 and J is TRBJ2-7; the D gene is possibly TRBD1 (7 bases). Per germline, CDR1 MNHEY and CDR2 SMNVEV (reference sequence). The ends were cut back, 2 bases at V and 1 base at J, with 12 bases in the middle. This CDR3 has 15 residues.